This T cell receptor beta chain appears in the sequencing data of a study of identical twins. Study-wide findings and caveats: The study based its conclusions on cross-sectional statistical analysis and did not follow the same donors. Out-of-frame alpha sequences shared by twins were enriched for low generation probability.

TCRdb redid the calling of the 5' RACE reads with MiXCR, one entry per CDR3 protein. Of about 690,000 distinct CDR3 sequences listed, approximately 6.1% were seen once; the top ten hold around 1.9%. With V trimmed by 6 bases and J by 5 bases, 9 bases remained unmatched. Germline V gene lookup returns CDR1 MNHNS and CDR2 SASEGT. There are 14 residues in the CDR3. This clonotype has just a few counts. No antigen is known for it. The sequenced sample was naive T cells sorted from blood. This sequence originates from a man between 18 and 35 years old in good health. The chain combines TRBV6-1 with TRBJ2-5; TRBD2 matches at 7 bases. CDR3 DNA sequence: TGTGCCAGCAGGTCCCCACTAGCGCGGGAGACCCAGTACTTC. Residues: CASRSPLARETQYF.